These 5 T cell receptor beta chains were sequenced from one sample in a study of identifying expanded T cells in peripheral blood. The method was immunoSEQ multiplex PCR; TCRdb's version includes in-frame clones alone and lacks a portion of them. The data contain about 97,000 clones, 87% of them singletons. The sample comprised blood. The receptor set was obtained from a person aged 18-70 years in good health.

The chain is built from TRBV30 and TRBJ1-6; D call uncertain. CDR3 length equals 16 residues. Germline V gives CDR1 GTSNPN, CDR2 SVGIG (reference sequence). Between the trimmed V and J ends, which lost 5 bases and 0 bases, there was a span of 14 bases. The CDR3 spells CAWGSWEGSYNSPLHF. The CDR3 DNA is TGTGCCTGGGGTTCTTGGGAGGGCTCCTATAATTCACCCCTCCACTTT.

This clone came up a few times. CDR3 amino acids: CASGSGQDYYGYTF. The DNA of the CDR3 is TGTGCTAGTGGTAGCGGACAGGACTACTATGGCTACACCTTC. The rearrangement links TRBV12-5 to TRBJ1-2, with TRBD1 identical over 7 bases. The germline gives CDR1 LGHNT, CDR2 FRNRAP. The J segment lost 3 bases and the V segment lost 5 bases, leaving 6 bases of the junction unmatched. CDR3 length equals 14 residues.

This chain joins TRBV27 and TRBJ2-2; D might be TRBD1 or TRBD2, each matching 6 bases. The V end lost 2 bases, the J end lost 2 bases, and 9 bases lay between the germline ends. This CDR3 is 15 amino acids long. Germline loops: CDR1 MNHEY, CDR2 SMNVEV (reference sequence). CDR3 DNA sequence: TGTGCCAGCAGTTTAAGGGGGGTTAACACCGGGGAGCTGTTTTTT. As protein: CASSLRGVNTGELFF.

V usage is TRBV7-2 and J usage is TRBJ2-3; D unresolved. The V and J ends lost 5 bases and 2 bases respectively, with 11 bases between them. Germline assignment: CDR1 SGHTA and CDR2 FQGNSA. The CDR3 runs to 14 residues. The CDR3 spells CASSLARATDTQYF. Here the CDR3 DNA reads TGTGCCAGCAGCCTGGCCCGCGCCACAGATACGCAGTATTTT.

V is TRBV10-3 and J is TRBJ1-5; no reliable D call. This CDR3 comprises 16 residues. The germline V gene encodes CDR1 ENHRY and CDR2 SYGVKD. The V end was cut by 0 bases, the J end by 2 bases, with 11 bases between. CDR3 in DNA: TGTGCCATCAGTGAGTCCCTCGTTTCGGGCAATCAGCCCCAGCATTTT. It codes for CAISESLVSGNQPQHF.